The 22 T cell receptor beta chains below come from one sample, sequenced in a study of T-cell memory formation after mild COVID-19. TCRdb re-derived calls from the 5' RACE reads in MiXCR, one entry per CDR3 protein. This sample has 300,000 to 400,000 distinct CDR3 sequences; roughly an eighth occur once, and the top ten carry 20% to 25%. Source material: PBMCs or a T cell subset sorted from them (not recorded which). The source of these receptors is a young man who had mild COVID-19 (a few samples of this study predate the infection). Cell type and time point are not known.

This chain uses TRBV12-3 or TRBV12-4 with TRBJ2-7; weak D call: TRBD1 (5 bases). Trimming shortened V by 6 bases and J by 7 bases, and 13 bases separated the two germline ends. This CDR3 has 12 residues. The CDR3 sequence is CASSQGASEQYV. CDR3 bases: TGTGCCAGCAGCCAGGGTGCTTCGGAGCAGTACGTC.

The chain recombines TRBV4-1 with TRBJ2-3; D might be TRBD1 (6 bases). The CDR3 is made up of 14 amino acids. Germline assignment: CDR1 MGHRA and CDR2 YSYEKL. Trimming removed 4 bases from V and 5 bases from J, with 13 bases in between. The CDR3 bases are TGCGCCAGCAGCCGACTTCCAGGGGTAGATACGCAGTATTTT. It translates to CASSRLPGVDTQYF.

This clonotype turned up a few times. The chain has TRBV5-5 and TRBJ1-5; TRBD1 is a possible D gene (6 bases). From germline, CDR1 is SGHKS and CDR2 YYEKEE (reference sequence). The CDR3 extends over 16 amino acids. Trimming took off 0 bases at V and 0 bases at J, with 10 bases between the two ends. The CDR3 sequence: CASSLERGGSNQPQHF. The CDR3 DNA is TGTGCCAGCAGCTTGGAGAGGGGGGGTAGCAATCAGCCCCAGCATTTT.

The chain uses TRBV7-9 and TRBJ2-3, with a tentative D call TRBD2 (6 bases). V lost 5 bases and J lost 2, with 14 bases in between. The CDR3 is 15 amino acids. Germline V gene data show CDR1 as SEHNR and CDR2 as FQNEAQ (reference sequence). CDR3 amino acids: CASSVRGLITDTQYF. Written as DNA, the CDR3 is TGTGCCAGCAGCGTACGGGGACTCATCACAGATACGCAGTATTTT.

This clonotype was detected only a few times. The chain uses TRBV28 and TRBJ2-6, with unresolved D. CDR3 length: 15 residues. Germline CDR1 reads MDHEN; CDR2 reads SYDVKM. V lost 4 bases, J lost 0 bases, and 7 bases lay in between. CDR3 residues: CASSSISSGANVLTF. The CDR3 bases are TGTGCCAGCAGTTCCATCTCCTCTGGGGCCAACGTCCTGACTTTC.

The table lists this clonotype with many counts. The chain carries TRBV20-1 and TRBJ2-1, with D maybe TRBD1 (6 bases). Trimming stripped 1 base from V and 5 bases from J, with 12 bases between. Germline V CDR1 and CDR2: DFQATT, SNEGSKA (reference sequence). This CDR3 spans 14 amino acids. The CDR3 protein is CSARGQGINNEQFF. In DNA, the CDR3 is TGCAGTGCTAGAGGGCAGGGGATAAACAATGAGCAGTTCTTC.

The chain has TRBV5-1 and TRBJ1-2; a possible D gene is TRBD1 (5 bases). Trimming removed 1 base at V and 2 bases at J, with 12 bases between. Germline CDR1 is SGHRS and CDR2 is YFSETQ. There are 15 residues in the CDR3. CDR3 in DNA: TGCGCCAGCAGCTTGTACGGTACAGGAAACTATGGCTACACCTTC. It specifies CASSLYGTGNYGYTF. Full variable domain (remainder filled in from reference TRBV5-1 and TRBJ1-2): KAGVTQTPRYLIKTRGQQVTLSCSPISGHRSVSWYQQTPGQGLQFLFEYFSETQRNKGNFPGRFSGRQFSNSRSEMNVSTLELGDSALYLCASSLYGTGNYGYTFGSGTRLTVV.

This clonotype has just a few counts. The J gene is TRBJ2-3, the V gene TRBV7-2; D may be TRBD2 (6 bases). The CDR3 is made up of 15 amino acids. The germline V gene encodes CDR1 SGHTA and CDR2 FQGNSA. V lost 0 bases and J 6 bases, leaving 13 bases between the germline ends. The CDR3, as DNA: TGTGCCAGCAGCTTAGCGGAGGGTAGGCGGGATACGCAGTATTTT. It translates to CASSLAEGRRDTQYF.

This clonotype was counted between two and nine times. The chain has TRBV4-3 and TRBJ2-2; D uncertain. The CDR3 spans 16 residues. V was cut by 0 bases and J by 5 bases, with 13 bases left in between. Germline CDR1 and CDR2: LGHNA and YSLEER. The CDR3: CASSQELAAGTGELFF. DNA for the CDR3: TGCGCCAGCAGCCAAGAATTGGCGGCCGGTACCGGGGAGCTGTTTTTT.

This chain uses TRBV18 with TRBJ1-5, with a tentative D call TRBD1 (5 bases). Between the trimmed V and J ends, which lost 2 bases and 7 bases, there was a span of 15 bases. CDR3 length: 15 amino acids. The germline V gene has CDR1 KGHSH and CDR2 LQKENI. The CDR3 region is CASSPSSGIKQPQHF. CDR3 DNA sequence: TGTGCCAGCTCACCATCATCAGGGATCAAGCAGCCCCAGCATTTT.

V gene TRBV19 combines with J gene TRBJ1-5, with 7 positions matching TRBD1. In germline, CDR1 is LNHDA, CDR2 SQIVND (reference sequence). The CDR3 contains 18 residues. Trimming removed 3 bases from V and 4 bases from J; junction bases left unmatched: 15. The CDR3 region is CASSIRDLLTGWNQPQHF. The CDR3, as DNA: TGTGCCAGTAGTATCCGGGATCTCCTGACAGGGTGGAATCAGCCCCAGCATTTT.

V usage is TRBV20-1 and J usage is TRBJ2-7; TRBD2 is a possible D gene (5 bases). CDR1 is DFQATT and CDR2 is SNEGSKA in the germline V gene (reference sequence). V was cut by 6 bases and J by 0 bases, with 12 bases left in between. This CDR3 has 13 amino acids. The CDR3 spells CSATDSVSYEQYV. In nucleotides, the CDR3 is TGCAGTGCCACGGACTCGGTCTCCTACGAGCAGTACGTC.

This clonotype was picked up a small number of times. This chain joins TRBV6-6 and TRBJ1-5; 8 positions agree with TRBD1. CDR3 size: 15 residues. Germline-derived CDR1 and CDR2 are MNHNY and SVGAGI (reference sequence). V was pared by 6 bases and J by 3 bases, with 7 bases of the junction left unmatched. This chain's CDR3 is CASRTGQGPNQPQHF. The DNA of the CDR3 is TGTGCCAGCAGAACCGGACAGGGCCCCAATCAGCCCCAGCATTTT.

This clonotype occurred a few times. The CDR3 here is CASSLAGREVSPLHF. Written as DNA, the CDR3 is TGCGCCAGCAGCTTGGCTGGCAGGGAAGTGTCACCCCTCCACTTT. V gene TRBV5-1 combines with J gene TRBJ1-6; maybe TRBD1 (5 bases). CDR3 size: 15 residues. V lost 0 bases and J lost 10, with 14 bases in between. Germline loops: CDR1 SGHRS, CDR2 YFSETQ.

This clonotype was detected ten times or more. This chain links TRBV7-3 with TRBJ2-7, with D hard to call. CDR3 size: 16 residues. Germline V gene lookup returns CDR1 SGHTA and CDR2 FQGTGA. Deletions cut 4 bases from V and 2 bases from J, with 18 bases between. For the CDR3, the DNA is TGTGCCAGCAGCTCAAGGACCAAAGCAACCCCCTACGAGCAGTACTTC. It specifies CASSSRTKATPYEQYF.

This clonotype has a count of ten or more. This chain joins TRBV20-1 and TRBJ2-7, with TRBD2 matching 10 bases. Per the germline V gene, CDR1 is DFQATT and CDR2 is SNEGSKA (reference sequence). The CDR3 loop spans 13 amino acids. J lost 7 bases, V lost 5 bases, and 8 bases had no gene match. The CDR3 loop is CSAGLAVQMEQYF. Here the CDR3 DNA reads TGCAGTGCTGGACTAGCGGTACAGATGGAGCAGTACTTC.

This clonotype was seen at least ten times. J is TRBJ2-3 and V is TRBV4-1; 7 bases fit TRBD1. This CDR3 has 15 residues. Germline-derived CDR1 and CDR2 are MGHRA and YSYEKL. With V trimmed by 9 bases and J by 2 bases, 11 bases remained unmatched. CDR3 sequence (DNA): TGCGCCAGTGGGCCCCCCGGGACAGCCACAGATACGCAGTATTTT. This encodes CASGPPGTATDTQYF.

This clonotype has a handful of counts. The chain joins TRBV5-1 to TRBJ2-1, with D maybe TRBD2 (7 bases). Germline-derived CDR1 and CDR2 are SGHRS and YFSETQ. The CDR3 runs to 14 residues. V was pared by 3 bases and J by 9 bases, with 16 bases between. CDR3 in DNA: TGCGCCAGCAGCTCGGGGGGCAGCGGGGCTGAGCAGTTCTTC. Translation gives CASSSGGSGAEQFF.

At least ten counts were recorded for this clonotype. V is TRBV12-3 or TRBV12-4 and J is TRBJ2-1; TRBD1 agrees at 7 bases. This CDR3 is 14 amino acids long. The ends lost 5 bases at V and 9 bases at J; junction bases unmatched: 10. The CDR3: CASSSTRKGAEQFF. Written as DNA, the CDR3 is TGTGCCAGCAGTAGTACACGGAAGGGGGCTGAGCAGTTCTTC.

In this sample, this clonotype turned up a few times. The rearrangement joins TRBV28 to TRBJ2-7; TRBD1 matches 9 bases. Losses at the gene ends were 4 bases for V and 3 bases for J; bases not matched to a gene: 7. The germline gives CDR1 MDHEN, CDR2 SYDVKM. This CDR3 has 15 amino acids. The CDR3 spells CASSSPGTGNYEQYF. In nucleotides, the CDR3 is TGTGCCAGCAGTTCACCCGGGACAGGGAACTACGAGCAGTACTTC.

This clonotype was detected a few times. The chain combines TRBV5-1 with TRBJ2-1, with 8 nucleotides matching TRBD2. The CDR3 covers 15 residues. Germline assignment: CDR1 SGHRS and CDR2 YFSETQ. Trimming cost V 3 bases and J 3 bases; bases outside gene matches: 5. This CDR3 is CASSSGGALYNEQFF. The CDR3 nucleotides are TGCGCCAGCAGCTCGGGGGGGGCCCTCTACAATGAGCAGTTCTTC.

This clonotype was recorded many times. This chain uses TRBV5-1 with TRBJ2-3, with 11 bases aligning to TRBD2. This CDR3 has 16 amino acids. The ends lost 2 bases at V and 2 bases at J; junction bases unmatched: 4. Germline V gene sequence: CDR1 SGHRS, CDR2 YFSETQ. CDR3 in amino acids: CASSFGTSGYTDTQYF. CDR3 coding DNA: TGCGCCAGCAGCTTTGGGACTAGCGGATACACAGATACGCAGTATTTT.